The 30 T cell receptor beta chains listed next were all sequenced from one sample in a study of cytomegalovirus exposure and HLA in healthy donors. Vbeta (60) and Jbeta (13) primers were used in the PCR. Using immunoSEQ multiplex PCR, the repertoire was profiled, and TCRdb retains in-frame clones only, with some absent. The sample records approximately 130,000 clones, approximately 80% being singletons. The specimen sequenced was PBMCs. These receptors all come from a man aged 35-49 years in good health and CMV-seronegative.

The genes are TRBV30 and TRBJ1-5, with 7 nucleotides matching TRBD1. The CDR3 sequence is 17 residues long. In germline, CDR1 is GTSNPN, CDR2 SVGIG (reference sequence). V trimming: 0 bases; J trimming: 0 bases; junction bases outside the gene matches: 8. CDR3 sequence: CAWSVRGQFYSNQPQHF. The CDR3 region has the DNA TGTGCCTGGAGTGTAAGGGGGCAGTTTTATAGCAATCAGCCCCAGCATTTT. Using reference TRBV30 and TRBJ1-5 for the parts outside the CDR3, the full variable domain is SQTIHQWPATLVQPVGSPLSLECTVEGTSNPNLYWYRQAAGRGLQLLFYSVGIGQISSEVPQNLSASRPQDRQFILSSKKLLLSDSGFYLCAWSVRGQFYSNQPQHFGDGTRLSIL.

The chain carries TRBV6-1 and TRBJ1-4; 12 bases line up with TRBD1. Germline V gives CDR1 MNHNS, CDR2 SASEGT. Trimming took 7 bases from V and 8 from J; bases not matched to a gene: 5. The CDR3 totals 14 residues. The CDR3 protein is CASNWDRGREKLFF. The CDR3 bases are TGTGCCAGCAATTGGGACAGGGGGCGCGAAAAACTGTTTTTT.

This chain connects TRBV6-5 to TRBJ2-7, with 7 nucleotides matching TRBD1. Trimming removed 2 bases from V and 3 bases from J; junction bases left unmatched: 1. Germline V gives CDR1 MNHEY, CDR2 SVGAGI. CDR3 length equals 13 residues. Here the CDR3 reads CASSYGTDYEQYF. The CDR3 DNA is TGTGCCAGCAGTTACGGGACAGACTACGAGCAGTACTTC.

The CDR3 reads CASSLNAGQGSNEQFF. The DNA of the CDR3 is TGCGCCAGCAGCTTGAATGCTGGACAGGGTTCCAATGAGCAGTTCTTC. This chain uses TRBV5-1 with TRBJ2-1; 8 bases align to TRBD1. With V trimmed by 1 base and J by 6 bases, 9 bases remained unmatched. The germline gives CDR1 SGHRS, CDR2 YFSETQ. The CDR3 runs 16 residues.

The genes are TRBV11-2 and TRBJ1-5, with 7 bases fitting TRBD1. This CDR3 is 15 amino acids long. Looked up from germline, CDR1 is SGHAT and CDR2 is FQNNGV. V trimming: 0 bases; J trimming: 3 bases; junction bases outside the gene matches: 2. This chain's CDR3 is CASSLEGQHNQPQHF. In DNA, the CDR3 is TGTGCCAGCAGCTTAGAGGGACAGCACAATCAGCCCCAGCATTTT.

The chain recombines TRBV27 with TRBJ2-7; 7 bases match TRBD2. J lost 3 bases, V lost 8 bases, and 13 bases had no gene match. The CDR3 contains 15 residues. Germline-derived CDR1 and CDR2 are MNHEY and SMNVEV (reference sequence). CDR3 sequence reads: CASGLREGRYYEQYF. In DNA, the CDR3 is TGTGCCAGCGGATTAAGGGAGGGAAGATACTACGAGCAGTACTTC.

The gene calls are TRBV6-4 and TRBJ2-3; TRBD2 matches at 11 bases. The germline V gene encodes CDR1 MRHNA and CDR2 SNTAGT. Trimming removed 5 bases from V and 3 bases from J; junction bases left unmatched: 4. This CDR3 comprises 15 residues. In DNA form, the CDR3 reads TGTGCCAGCAGTACTAGCGGGGGAGGGACAGATACGCAGTATTTT. Encoded protein: CASSTSGGGTDTQYF.

This chain connects TRBV4-3 to TRBJ2-7; 11 positions match TRBD2. In germline, CDR1 is LGHNA, CDR2 YSLEER. There are 15 residues in the CDR3. Unmatched junction bases numbered 4, after V lost 4 bases and J lost 2 bases. The CDR3 sequence is CASSLGTSGTYEQYF. As DNA, the CDR3 is TGCGCCAGCAGCCTGGGGACTAGCGGAACCTACGAGCAGTACTTC.

The chain is built from TRBV4-3 and TRBJ2-7, with TRBD2 matching 9 bases. This CDR3 region has 15 residues. The V and J ends lost 4 bases and 4 bases, in that order; junction bases with no gene match: 8. Germline CDR1 and CDR2: LGHNA and YSLEER. CDR3 DNA sequence: TGCGCCAGCAGCCGCCAGACTAGCGGACCGTACGAGCAGTACTTC. Protein product: CASSRQTSGPYEQYF.

The V call is TRBV10-3, the J call TRBJ2-2; 7 positions match TRBD2. The germline CDR1 and CDR2 sequences are ENHRY and SYGVKD. The J segment lost 3 bases and the V segment lost 6 bases, leaving 16 bases of the junction unmatched. The CDR3 totals 18 residues. CDR3 protein: CAISRHLGGSSDTGELFF. The CDR3 DNA reads TGTGCCATCAGCCGCCACCTTGGCGGGAGTTCCGACACCGGGGAGCTGTTTTTT.

The J gene is TRBJ1-2, the V gene TRBV28; D might be TRBD1 (5 bases). The CDR3 totals 14 residues. The V gene lost 4 bases and the J gene lost 9 bases, with 18 bases spanning the gap. Germline CDR1 reads MDHEN; CDR2 reads SYDVKM. The CDR3 DNA sequence: TGTGCCAGCAGTTCCGCAGGGCCAAGTTATTGCTACACCTTC. It specifies CASSSAGPSYCYTF.

This sequence joins TRBV28 and TRBJ2-1; a possible D gene is TRBD2 (6 bases). This CDR3 comprises 15 residues. V lost 5 bases and J lost 7, with 18 bases in between. Per germline, CDR1 MDHEN and CDR2 SYDVKM. The CDR3, as DNA: TGTGCCAGCAGTGCCGGGACTTTTTTCTGGAATGAGCAGTTCTTC. It specifies CASSAGTFFWNEQFF. The variable domain in full, completed from reference TRBV28 and TRBJ2-1, reads DVKVTQSSRYLVKRTGEKVFLECVQDMDHENMFWYRQDPGLGLRLIYFSYDVKMKEKGDIPEGYSVSREKKERFSLILESASTNQTSMYLCASSAGTFFWNEQFFGPGTRLTVL.

The V gene is TRBV5-6, the J gene TRBJ1-5, with D possibly being TRBD1 (6 bases). The length of the CDR3 is 15 residues. The V gene lost 4 bases and the J gene lost 0 bases, with 11 bases spanning the gap. Germline lookup yields CDR1 SGHDT and CDR2 YYEEEE. The CDR3 loop is CASSPGGPSNQPQHF. The CDR3 DNA reads TGTGCCAGCAGCCCGGGGGGCCCTAGCAATCAGCCCCAGCATTTT.

This chain links TRBV10-3 with TRBJ2-1; a weak D match, TRBD1 (5 bases). CDR3 length equals 13 residues. The V gene's germline CDR1 is ENHRY and CDR2 SYGVKD. Trimming removed 7 bases from V and 3 bases from J, with 10 bases in between. The CDR3 DNA sequence: TGTGCCATCACGCAGGGATACTACAATGAGCAGTTCTTC. Amino acid sequence: CAITQGYYNEQFF.

This clone was seen a single time. This CDR3 is CASSLGGTGIEKLFF. CDR3 DNA: TGTGCCAGCAGCTTAGGAGGGACAGGGATTGAGAAACTGTTTTTT. This chain connects TRBV7-6 to TRBJ1-4; 9 bases match TRBD1. Germline V gives CDR1 SGHVS, CDR2 FNYEAQ. This CDR3 comprises 15 residues. V lost 1 base and J lost 11; bases outside the gene matches: 8.

The chain links TRBV7-2 to TRBJ2-5; a weak D match, TRBD2 (6 bases). Germline CDR1 reads SGHTA; CDR2 reads FQGNSA. This CDR3 spans 14 amino acids. V shed 0 bases and J shed 5 bases, with 10 bases lying between them. CDR3 protein: CASSLAGGLETQYF. CDR3 DNA sequence: TGTGCCAGCAGCTTAGCGGGGGGTCTGGAGACCCAGTACTTC.

The V call is TRBV28, the J call TRBJ2-7; no clear D. The germline V gene has CDR1 MDHEN and CDR2 SYDVKM. The CDR3 contains 15 residues. The ends were cut back, 6 bases at V and 0 bases at J, with 15 bases in the middle. CDR3 region: CASSLTIAASYEQYF. CDR3 in DNA: TGTGCCAGCAGCCTTACCATTGCGGCCTCCTACGAGCAGTACTTC. Based on the CDR3 plus reference TRBV28 and TRBJ2-7, the full variable domain is DVKVTQSSRYLVKRTGEKVFLECVQDMDHENMFWYRQDPGLGLRLIYFSYDVKMKEKGDIPEGYSVSREKKERFSLILESASTNQTSMYLCASSLTIAASYEQYFGPGTRLTVT.

The chain carries TRBV5-1 and TRBJ1-5; D is undetermined. Between the trimmed V and J ends, which lost 3 bases and 1 base, there was a span of 11 bases. The CDR3 runs to 15 residues. The germline CDR1 and CDR2 sequences are SGHRS and YFSETQ. CDR3 region: CASSSEPGSNQPQHF. DNA of the CDR3: TGCGCCAGCAGCTCGGAGCCGGGAAGCAATCAGCCCCAGCATTTT. The variable domain in full, completed from reference TRBV5-1 and TRBJ1-5, reads KAGVTQTPRYLIKTRGQQVTLSCSPISGHRSVSWYQQTPGQGLQFLFEYFSETQRNKGNFPGRFSGRQFSNSRSEMNVSTLELGDSALYLCASSSEPGSNQPQHFGDGTRLSIL.

This rearrangement joins TRBV5-6 to TRBJ1-4, with 10 positions matching TRBD1. This CDR3 comprises 14 residues. The trim removed 5 bases at V and 7 bases at J, leaving 5 bases unmatched. Germline lookup yields CDR1 SGHDT and CDR2 YYEEEE. The CDR3 protein is CASRPRDRGEKLFF. CDR3 DNA sequence: TGTGCCAGCAGACCCCGGGACAGGGGTGAAAAACTGTTTTTT.

V is TRBV4-3 and J is TRBJ1-1; a weak D match, TRBD1 (5 bases). Germline loops: CDR1 LGHNA, CDR2 YSLEER. V gave up 7 bases and J gave up 1 base, with 22 bases separating them. The CDR3 extends over 17 amino acids. The CDR3 nucleotides read TGCGCCAGCACCACAGGTTTGGGGTCGGTTGAGAACACTGAAGCTTTCTTT. Translation: CASTTGLGSVENTEAFF.

The chain links TRBV5-1 to TRBJ1-2, with TRBD1 as a possible D gene (5 bases). Per germline, CDR1 SGHRS and CDR2 YFSETQ. V dropped 0 bases and J dropped 2 bases, with 17 bases sitting between them. This CDR3 is built from 17 residues. The CDR3 DNA reads as TGCGCCAGCAGCTTGGGGCAGGGTCGGCGACAGAACTATGGCTACACCTTC. Encoded protein: CASSLGQGRRQNYGYTF.

This chain links TRBV6-5 with TRBJ2-7; TRBD2 matches 12 bases. This CDR3 has 16 amino acids. V was clipped by 0 bases and J by 4 bases; unmatched bases: 4. Germline V lookup: CDR1 MNHEY, CDR2 SVGAGI. The CDR3 is CASSYSTSGSSYEQYF. DNA of the CDR3: TGTGCCAGCAGTTACTCGACTAGCGGGAGTTCTTACGAGCAGTACTTC.

In its sample, this clone was seen a few times. The J gene is TRBJ2-1, the V gene TRBV6-5; 11 positions match TRBD2. V was pared by 0 bases and J by 4 bases, with 2 bases of the junction left unmatched. Germline V gene sequence: CDR1 MNHEY, CDR2 SVGAGI. The CDR3 is 16 amino acids. The CDR3 is CASSYSIAGGYNEQFF. The CDR3 DNA is TGTGCCAGCAGTTACTCTATAGCGGGGGGGTACAATGAGCAGTTCTTC.

The chain carries TRBV6-1 and TRBJ2-7; 10 bases are shared with TRBD2. This CDR3 has 15 residues. With V trimmed by 6 bases and J by 5 bases, 10 bases remained unmatched. CDR1 and CDR2 from the germline V gene are MNHNS and SASEGT. The CDR3 DNA is TGTGCCAGCAGAGACCAATCCGGGACTAGCGACGAGCAGTACTTC. This encodes CASRDQSGTSDEQYF.

V is TRBV7-2 and J is TRBJ2-2, with D possibly TRBD2 on 5 matching bases. With 6 bases removed from V and 3 bases from J, the gap between germline ends came to 5 bases. The CDR3 consists of 12 residues. The germline V gene encodes CDR1 SGHTA and CDR2 FQGNSA. The DNA for the CDR3 is TGTGCCAGCAGGGAGGACACCGGGGAGCTGTTTTTT. Protein product: CASREDTGELFF. The full variable domain, rest sourced from reference TRBV7-2 and TRBJ2-2, is GAGVSQSPSNKVTEKGKDVELRCDPISGHTALYWYRQSLGQGLEFLIYFQGNSAPDKSGLPSDRFSAERTGGSVSTLTIQRTQQEDSAVYLCASREDTGELFFGEGSRLTVL.

The chain employs TRBV7-2 and TRBJ1-5; TRBD1 might be the D (6 bases). Germline values: CDR1 SGHTA, CDR2 FQGNSA. Trimming left V 2 bases short and J 0 bases short, with 14 bases between. The CDR3 spans 17 residues. In DNA, the CDR3 is TGTGCCAGCAGCTTATTAGGACAGCCATATAGCAATCAGCCCCAGCATTTT. Amino acids: CASSLLGQPYSNQPQHF.

The genes are TRBV5-1 and TRBJ2-7, with 9 bases identical to TRBD1. With 5 bases clipped from V and 2 bases from J, the junction kept 5 bases outside the gene matches. The CDR3 consists of 14 residues. Germline CDR1 and CDR2: SGHRS and YFSETQ. The CDR3 protein is CASSATGGTYEQYF. CDR3 DNA: TGCGCCAGCAGTGCGACAGGGGGAACCTACGAGCAGTACTTC.

The V gene is TRBV2, the J gene TRBJ2-7, with 7 bases aligning to TRBD1. There are 12 residues in the CDR3. V was clipped by 8 bases and J by 4 bases; unmatched bases: 5. Germline V CDR1 and CDR2: SNHLY, FYNNEI. The CDR3 loop reads CASRQGWYEQYF. The CDR3 DNA reads TGTGCCAGCCGACAGGGTTGGTACGAGCAGTACTTC. The whole variable domain, filled in from reference TRBV2 and TRBJ2-7, reads EPEVTQTPSHQVTQMGQEVILRCVPISNHLYFYWYRQILGQKVEFLVSFYNNEISEKSEIFDDQFSVERPDGSNFTLKIRSTKLEDSAMYFCASRQGWYEQYFGPGTRLTVT.

The chain is built from TRBV9 and TRBJ1-5; D unclear. Trimming removed 4 bases at V and 2 bases at J, with 16 bases between. Germline CDR1 is SGDLS and CDR2 is YYNGEE. CDR3 length: 16 amino acids. The DNA for the CDR3 is TGTGCCAGCAGCTCTAGCGGGGATCCGGGCAATCAGCCCCAGCATTTT. Its protein is CASSSSGDPGNQPQHF.

This sequence joins TRBV7-9 and TRBJ1-4; TRBD1 matches 7 bases. CDR3 size: 17 residues. Germline V gene sequence: CDR1 SEHNR, CDR2 FQNEAQ (reference sequence). Unmatched junction bases numbered 11, after V lost 5 bases and J lost 2 bases. CDR3 coding DNA: TGTGCCAGCAGCCCCTTCGGAGGGGGCGCGACTAATGAAAAACTGTTTTTT. This codes for CASSPFGGGATNEKLFF.